These 12 T cell receptor beta chains were sequenced from one sample in a study of shared clonotypes between healthy human individuals. This table comes from immunoSEQ multiplex PCR, and its TCRdb copy is limited to in-frame clones, with some not included. The data show some 580,000 clones, almost 97% seen once. The specimen sequenced was naive CD4+ T cells sorted from blood. As for subset: CD45RA+ positively selected. These receptors were taken from a woman aged 25 to 39 in good health.

The rearrangement joins TRBV2 to TRBJ2-1; D remains ambiguous. V lost 2 bases, J lost 1 base, and 12 bases lay in between. The CDR3 extends over 16 amino acids. The germline CDR1 and CDR2 sequences are SNHLY and FYNNEI. In DNA, the CDR3 is TGTGCCAGCAGTGAACTGGGAATAGGATCCTACAATGAGCAGTTCTTC. Protein: CASSELGIGSYNEQFF.

The chain recombines TRBV19 with TRBJ1-5; D ambiguous. Germline values: CDR1 LNHDA, CDR2 SQIVND (reference sequence). CDR3 length: 14 residues. The V gene lost 7 bases and the J gene lost 1 base, with 11 bases spanning the gap. The CDR3 reads CASKPGGSNQPQHF. CDR3 DNA: TGTGCCAGTAAGCCGGGTGGCAGCAATCAGCCCCAGCATTTT.

The CDR3 DNA is TGTGCCAGCAGCTTGAGGGTCGGGACTGAAGCTTTCTTT. Its protein product is CASSLRVGTEAFF. The chain couples TRBV11-2 to TRBJ1-1; D unclear. The CDR3 runs 13 residues. V was clipped by 3 bases and J by 5 bases, with 10 bases between them. Germline V gene sequence: CDR1 SGHAT, CDR2 FQNNGV.

The chain is built from TRBV10-2 and TRBJ2-2; a possible D gene is TRBD1 (5 bases). Germline loops: CDR1 WSHSY, CDR2 SAAADI. This CDR3 is built from 13 residues. Trimming removed 4 bases from V and 5 bases from J, with 8 bases in between. The CDR3 DNA follows: TGCGCCAGCAGTGGTCAGGGTACCGGGGAGCTGTTTTTT. It yields the protein CASSGQGTGELFF.

This clone was observed a handful of times. The rearrangement uses TRBV4-1 and TRBJ2-4; TRBD1 matches at 7 bases. V gave up 4 bases and J gave up 2 bases; unmatched junction bases: 2. The CDR3 extends over 14 amino acids. Looked up from germline, CDR1 is MGHRA and CDR2 is YSYEKL. The CDR3 nucleotides are TGCGCCAGCAGCCGACAGGGAACCAAAAACATTCAGTACTTC. Encoded protein: CASSRQGTKNIQYF.

As to this clone: The same CDR3 arises from other DNA sequences in this sample as well. The rearrangement links TRBV18 to TRBJ2-3, with D unresolved. Between the trimmed V and J ends, which lost 5 bases and 0 bases, there was a span of 3 bases. CDR3 length equals 12 residues. The V gene's germline CDR1 is KGHSH and CDR2 LQKENI. The CDR3: CASSSSTDTQYF. The CDR3 nucleotides are TGTGCCAGCTCATCTAGCACAGATACGCAGTATTTT.

The chain carries TRBV4-1 and TRBJ2-7, with TRBD2 identical over 8 bases. J lost 5 bases, V lost 4 bases, and 13 bases had no gene match. CDR1 MGHRA and CDR2 YSYEKL come from the germline V gene. The CDR3 is 16 residues long. Here the CDR3 DNA reads TGCGCCAGCAGCCCAGGCGGCGGGAGGTTTGTTGACGAGCAGTACTTC. Protein: CASSPGGGRFVDEQYF.

The CDR3 protein is CAISEGIGASSKNTEAFF. The CDR3 nucleotides read TGTGCCATCAGTGAAGGTATTGGGGCCTCCTCAAAGAACACTGAAGCTTTCTTT. This chain links TRBV10-3 with TRBJ1-1; perhaps TRBD1 as D (5 bases). Germline CDR1 and CDR2: ENHRY and SYGVKD. The ends were cut back, 3 bases at V and 1 base at J, with 21 bases in the middle. The CDR3 loop spans 18 amino acids.

This chain connects TRBV28 to TRBJ1-6; D is uncertain. The ends were cut back, 5 bases at V and 5 bases at J, with 4 bases in the middle. The length of the CDR3 is 12 residues. The germline CDR1 and CDR2 sequences are MDHEN and SYDVKM. The CDR3 region has the DNA TGTGCCAGCAGTACCAATAATTCACCCCTCCACTTT. Translating it yields CASSTNNSPLHF.

The chain links TRBV7-8 to TRBJ2-2; D unclear. Trimming shortened V by 5 bases and J by 7 bases, and 11 bases separated the two germline ends. The length of the CDR3 is 13 residues. Germline-derived CDR1 and CDR2 are SGHVS and FQNEAQ. The CDR3, as DNA: TGTGCCAGCAGCCTCGTATTGGGCGGGGAGCTGTTTTTT. Protein product: CASSLVLGGELFF.

This clone was counted only a few times. Sequence at one end of the junction differs from germline and may be a read error. This chain joins TRBV6-5 and TRBJ2-7; the D gene is possibly TRBD2 (5 bases). CDR1 MNHEY and CDR2 SVGAGI come from the germline V gene. CDR3 length equals 8 residues. The CDR3 nucleotides read TGTGCCAGCAGCCAATCGGGGTTC. This gives the protein CASSQSGF.

CDR3 sequence (DNA): TGTGCCAGCAGCCAAGGAAAGGGGACTAGCGGCCATACTTACGAGCAGTACTTC. It is translated as CASSQGKGTSGHTYEQYF. The V gene is TRBV4-2, the J gene TRBJ2-7; 11 nucleotides align to TRBD2. The ends lost 1 base at V and 4 bases at J; junction bases unmatched: 12. Germline V gene sequence: CDR1 LGHNA, CDR2 YNFKEQ. The CDR3 length is 18 residues.